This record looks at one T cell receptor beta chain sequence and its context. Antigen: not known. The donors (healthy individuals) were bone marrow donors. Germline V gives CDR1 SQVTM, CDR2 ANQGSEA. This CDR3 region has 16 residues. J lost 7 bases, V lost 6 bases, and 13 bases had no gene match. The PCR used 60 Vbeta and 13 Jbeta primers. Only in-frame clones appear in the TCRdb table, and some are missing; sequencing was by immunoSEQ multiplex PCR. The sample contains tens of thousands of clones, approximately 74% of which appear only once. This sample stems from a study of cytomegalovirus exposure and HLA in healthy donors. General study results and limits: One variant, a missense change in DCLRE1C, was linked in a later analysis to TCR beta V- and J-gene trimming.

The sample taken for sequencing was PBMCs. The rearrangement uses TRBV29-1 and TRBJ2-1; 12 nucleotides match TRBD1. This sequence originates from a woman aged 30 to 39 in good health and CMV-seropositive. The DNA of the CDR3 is TGCAGCGTAGAGCCTACGGGACAGGGGGCGAGAAATGAGCAGTTCTTC. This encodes CSVEPTGQGARNEQFF.